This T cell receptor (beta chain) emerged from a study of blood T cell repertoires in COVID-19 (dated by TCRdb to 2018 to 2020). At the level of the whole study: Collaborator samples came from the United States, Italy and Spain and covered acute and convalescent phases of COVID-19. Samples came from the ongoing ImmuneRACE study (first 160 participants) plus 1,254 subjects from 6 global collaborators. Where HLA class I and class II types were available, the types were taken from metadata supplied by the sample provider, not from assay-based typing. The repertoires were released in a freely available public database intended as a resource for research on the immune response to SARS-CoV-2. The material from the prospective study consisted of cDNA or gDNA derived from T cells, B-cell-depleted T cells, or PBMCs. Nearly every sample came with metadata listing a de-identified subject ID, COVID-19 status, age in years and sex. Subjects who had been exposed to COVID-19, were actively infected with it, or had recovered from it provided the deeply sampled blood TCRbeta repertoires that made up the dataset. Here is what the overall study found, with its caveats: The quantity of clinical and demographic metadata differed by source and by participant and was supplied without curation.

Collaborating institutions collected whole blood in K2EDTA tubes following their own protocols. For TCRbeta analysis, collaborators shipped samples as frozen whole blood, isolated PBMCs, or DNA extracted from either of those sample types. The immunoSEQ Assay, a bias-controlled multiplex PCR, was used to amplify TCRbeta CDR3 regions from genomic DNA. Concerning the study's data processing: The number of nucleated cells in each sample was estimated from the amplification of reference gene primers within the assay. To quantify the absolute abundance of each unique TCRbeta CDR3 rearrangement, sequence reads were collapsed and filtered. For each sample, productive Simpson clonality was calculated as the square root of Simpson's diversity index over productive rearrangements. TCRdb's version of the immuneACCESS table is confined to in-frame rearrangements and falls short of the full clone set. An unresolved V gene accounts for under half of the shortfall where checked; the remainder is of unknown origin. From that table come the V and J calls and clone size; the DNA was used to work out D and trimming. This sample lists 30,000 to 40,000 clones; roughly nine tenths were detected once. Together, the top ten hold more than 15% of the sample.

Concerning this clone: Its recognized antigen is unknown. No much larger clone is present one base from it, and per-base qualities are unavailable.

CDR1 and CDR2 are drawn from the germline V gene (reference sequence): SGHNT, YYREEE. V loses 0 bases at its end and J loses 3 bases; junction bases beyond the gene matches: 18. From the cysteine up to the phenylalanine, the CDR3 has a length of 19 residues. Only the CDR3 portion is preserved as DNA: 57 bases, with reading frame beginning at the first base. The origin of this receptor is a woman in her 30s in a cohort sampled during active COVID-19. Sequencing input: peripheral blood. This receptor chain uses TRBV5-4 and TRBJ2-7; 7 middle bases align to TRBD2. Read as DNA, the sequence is TGTGCCAGCAGCTTGGCCGGCGGTGCTTGGACTAGAAGACGCTACGAGCAGTACTTC. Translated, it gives CASSLAGGAWTRRRYEQYF.